This entry lists 2 T cell receptor beta chains sequenced from one sample in a study of regulatory T cells in long-lasting Graves disease. Library construction for TCR beta used iRepertoire HTBI primers and Arm-PCR of CDR3 regions. TCRdb independently ran MiXCR on the multiplex PCR reads; one entry per CDR3 protein. The data hold about 420,000 distinct CDR3 sequences, with 16% observed a single time. Indicated time point: newly diagnosed GD, antithyroid drugs for less than 3 months. Construction of the TCR library relied on RNA isolated from PBMCs. The sample was also reused in another study, on T cells in Graves' hyperthyroidism and ophthalmopathy.

This specimen was peripheral blood mononuclear cells (PBMCs), taken at new diagnosis, from a patient treated with antithyroid drugs. These receptors all come from a young woman with Graves disease.

Comment on this clonotype: A much larger clone differs by one base, so this may be a read error. This rearrangement joins TRBV6-2 or TRBV6-3 to TRBJ2-7; 9 bases fit TRBD1. This CDR3 comprises 15 residues. Germline assignment: CDR1 MNHEY and CDR2 SVGEGT. With V trimmed by 5 bases and J by 2 bases, 7 bases remained unmatched. The CDR3 nucleotides read TGTGCCAGCAGTGAAGAGGGGACAGGGCCCTACGAGCAGTACTTC. Translation gives CASSEEGTGPYEQYF.

Concerning this clonotype: A much more abundant neighbour one base away suggests this may be a read error. CDR3 residues: CASSGTANTDTQYF. The DNA for the CDR3 is TGTGCCAGCAGCGGGACAGCTAACACAGATACGCAGTATTTT. The chain has TRBV7-3 and TRBJ2-3; 7 bases agree with TRBD1. The V and J ends lost 5 bases and 2 bases, in that order; junction bases with no gene match: 4. This CDR3 has 14 amino acids. Germline V CDR1 and CDR2: SGHTA, FQGTGA.